The entry below gives a single T cell receptor (beta chain) sequence along with its context. There are 16 residues in the CDR3. Each TRB cDNA library was prepared by 5' RACE (with UMI labels). From the 5' RACE reads, TCRdb lists one entry per CDR3 protein and no DNA. This sample contains about 8,500 distinct CDR3 sequences. The record originates from a study of CXCR3-negative and CXCR3-positive naive CD8 T cells. The material sequenced was naive CXCR3- CD8+ T cells from blood. Subset indicated: CD45RO-CCR7+CD27+CD95- naive CD8+ T cells lacking CXCR3 (TNR3-). The chain recombines TRBV12-3 or TRBV12-4 with TRBJ2-4; TCRdb reports TRBD1, a call that lacks DNA to check it against. The clonotype comes from a human donor in good health. Some clones in this sample may be carry-over from other donors' samples. CDR3 in amino acids: CASSLRGQGGGNIQYF.